One sample yielded the 6 T cell receptor beta chains listed below, sequenced in a study of CD8 T cells in Susac syndrome. The RNA input was roughly 0.45 to 1 ug, and it was reverse transcribed with random hexamers. TCRdb called the immunoSEQ multiplex PCR reads again in MiXCR, with one record for every CDR3 protein. The sample has around 190,000 distinct CDR3 sequences; roughly 95% are singletons. Sequences were obtained from CD8+ T cells from PBMCs. The receptors were sampled from a human donor with multiple sclerosis.

This chain uses TRBV7-8 with TRBJ1-2; the D gene is possibly TRBD1 (6 bases). V was clipped by 5 bases and J by 8 bases, with 12 bases between them. Germline CDR1 reads SGHVS; CDR2 reads FQNEAQ. The CDR3 has 12 residues. CDR3 coding DNA: TGTGCCAGCAGCGACGGACAGCGGGGCTACACCTTC. This gives the protein CASSDGQRGYTF.

This chain connects TRBV7-9 to TRBJ1-2; TRBD1 agrees at 7 bases. The J segment lost 3 bases and the V segment lost 5 bases, leaving 12 bases of the junction unmatched. The CDR3 has 16 amino acids. From germline, CDR1 is SEHNR and CDR2 FQNEAQ (reference sequence). CDR3 in DNA: TGTGCCAGCAGCACGAGTCGCCAGGGGGGGGACTATGGCTACACCTTC. Its protein product is CASSTSRQGGDYGYTF.

The rearrangement joins TRBV7-9 to TRBJ1-2; possibly TRBD1 for D (5 bases). V was clipped by 4 bases and J by 0 bases, with 6 bases between them. CDR1 and CDR2 (germline): SEHNR, FQNEAQ (reference sequence). The CDR3 is 13 amino acids. As DNA, the CDR3 is TGTGCCAGCAGCTACAGGACTAACTATGGCTACACCTTC. Protein product: CASSYRTNYGYTF.

The chain has TRBV30 and TRBJ1-1, with D possibly matching TRBD1 (5 bases). The ends were cut back, 3 bases at V and 5 bases at J, with 13 bases in the middle. This CDR3 has 13 residues. Germline CDR1 reads GTSNPN; CDR2 reads SVGIG (reference sequence). The CDR3 DNA reads TGTGCCTGGAGGGGGCCCAGTAGAACTGAAGCTTTCTTT. It is translated as CAWRGPSRTEAFF. Filled out from reference TRBV30 and TRBJ1-1, the complete variable domain reads SQTIHQWPATLVQPVGSPLSLECTVEGTSNPNLYWYRQAAGRGLQLLFYSVGIGQISSEVPQNLSASRPQDRQFILSSKKLLLSDSGFYLCAWRGPSRTEAFFGQGTRLTVV.

The V and J genes are TRBV7-9 and TRBJ2-3, with 8 bases lining up with TRBD2. Per germline, CDR1 SEHNR and CDR2 FQNEAQ (reference sequence). After removal of 9 bases from V and 0 bases from J, the junction contained 8 bases not matched to a gene. The CDR3 extends over 15 amino acids. The CDR3 loop is CASTSSGISTDTQYF. The CDR3 DNA reads as TGTGCCAGTACCAGTAGCGGGATCAGCACAGATACGCAGTATTTT.

The chain has TRBV7-9 and TRBJ2-7; 12 bases fit TRBD2. Germline-derived CDR1 and CDR2 are SEHNR and FQNEAQ (reference sequence). This CDR3 has 15 residues. V was clipped by 5 bases and J by 2 bases; unmatched bases: 4. The CDR3 DNA is TGTGCCAGCAGCCCAGCTAGCGGGAGGGCCTACGAGCAGTACTTC. It encodes CASSPASGRAYEQYF.